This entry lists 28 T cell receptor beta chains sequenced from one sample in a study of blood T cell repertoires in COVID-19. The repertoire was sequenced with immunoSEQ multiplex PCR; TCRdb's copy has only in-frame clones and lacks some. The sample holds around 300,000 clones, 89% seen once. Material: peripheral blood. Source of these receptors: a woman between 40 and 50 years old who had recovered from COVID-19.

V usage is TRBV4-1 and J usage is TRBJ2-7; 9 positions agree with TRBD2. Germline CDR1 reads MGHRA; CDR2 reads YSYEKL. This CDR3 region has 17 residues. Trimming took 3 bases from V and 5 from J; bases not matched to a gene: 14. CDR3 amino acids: CASSQPQGAGGGNEQYF. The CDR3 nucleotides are TGCGCCAGCAGCCAGCCACAAGGGGCGGGAGGGGGCAACGAGCAGTACTTC.

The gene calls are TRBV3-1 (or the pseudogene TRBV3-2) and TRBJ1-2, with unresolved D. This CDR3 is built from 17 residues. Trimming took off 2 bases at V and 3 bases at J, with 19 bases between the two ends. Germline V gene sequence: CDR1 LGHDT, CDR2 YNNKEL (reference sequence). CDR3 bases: TGTGCCAGCAGCCAATCCCGGGGAGCAGGCATTGACTATGGCTACACCTTC. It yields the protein CASSQSRGAGIDYGYTF.

CDR3 bases: TGTGCCAGCTCACCACCGGCGGGATCCACAGATACGCAGTATTTT. This encodes CASSPPAGSTDTQYF. V usage is TRBV18 and J usage is TRBJ2-3, with D possibly matching TRBD2 (6 bases). Germline-derived CDR1 and CDR2 are KGHSH and LQKENI. The CDR3 has 15 amino acids. V was trimmed by 0 bases and J by 2 bases, leaving 9 bases between them.

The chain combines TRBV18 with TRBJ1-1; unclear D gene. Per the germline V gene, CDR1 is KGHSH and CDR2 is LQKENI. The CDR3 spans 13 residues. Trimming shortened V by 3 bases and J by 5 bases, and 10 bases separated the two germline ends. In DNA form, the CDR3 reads TGTGCCAGCTCACCCGGGAGAGAGACTGAAGCTTTCTTT. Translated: CASSPGRETEAFF.

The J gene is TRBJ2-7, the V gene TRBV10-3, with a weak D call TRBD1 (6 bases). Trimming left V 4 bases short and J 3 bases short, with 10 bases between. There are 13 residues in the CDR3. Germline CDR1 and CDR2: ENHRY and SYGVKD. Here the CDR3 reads CAISATGIYEQYF. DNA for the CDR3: TGTGCCATCAGTGCGACAGGAATCTACGAGCAGTACTTC.

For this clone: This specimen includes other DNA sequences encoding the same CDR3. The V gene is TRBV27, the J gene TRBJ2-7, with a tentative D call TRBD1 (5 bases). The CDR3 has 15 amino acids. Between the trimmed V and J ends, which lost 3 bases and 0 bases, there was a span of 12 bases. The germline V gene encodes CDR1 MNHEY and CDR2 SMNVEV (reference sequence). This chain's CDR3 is CASSFAGTGSYEQYF. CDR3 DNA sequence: TGTGCCAGCAGTTTCGCAGGAACAGGCTCCTACGAGCAGTACTTC.

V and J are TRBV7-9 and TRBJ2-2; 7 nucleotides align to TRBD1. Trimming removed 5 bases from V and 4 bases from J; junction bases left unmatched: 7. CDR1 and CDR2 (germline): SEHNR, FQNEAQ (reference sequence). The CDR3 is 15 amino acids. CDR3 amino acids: CASSTGTAVTGELFF. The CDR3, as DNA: TGTGCCAGCAGCACCGGGACAGCCGTCACCGGGGAGCTGTTTTTT.

CDR3 sequence: CASSLGTASFYGYTF. CDR3 bases: TGTGCCAGCAGCCTGGGGACAGCATCCTTCTATGGCTACACCTTC. This sequence joins TRBV28 and TRBJ1-2, with TRBD1 matching over 7 bases. CDR3 length: 15 amino acids. From germline, CDR1 is MDHEN and CDR2 SYDVKM. Trimming took 6 bases from V and 4 from J; bases not matched to a gene: 11.

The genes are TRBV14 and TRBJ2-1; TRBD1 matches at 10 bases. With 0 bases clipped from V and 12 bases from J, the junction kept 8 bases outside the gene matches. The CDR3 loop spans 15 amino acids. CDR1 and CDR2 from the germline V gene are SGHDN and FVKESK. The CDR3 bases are TGTGCCAGCAGCCAAGACGCGGGGACAGGGGAAATGCAGTTCTTC. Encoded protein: CASSQDAGTGEMQFF.

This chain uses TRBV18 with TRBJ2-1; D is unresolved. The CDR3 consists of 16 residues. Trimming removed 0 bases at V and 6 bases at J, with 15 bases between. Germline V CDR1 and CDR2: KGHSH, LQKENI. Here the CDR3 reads CASSPPSPTLGNEQFF. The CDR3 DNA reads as TGTGCCAGCTCACCACCTAGCCCGACCCTGGGCAATGAGCAGTTCTTC.

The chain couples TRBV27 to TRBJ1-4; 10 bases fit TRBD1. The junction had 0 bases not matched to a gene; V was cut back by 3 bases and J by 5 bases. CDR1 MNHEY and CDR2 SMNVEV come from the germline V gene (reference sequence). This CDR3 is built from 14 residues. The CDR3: CASSLTGGNEKLFF. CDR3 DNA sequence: TGTGCCAGCAGTTTGACAGGGGGCAATGAAAAACTGTTTTTT. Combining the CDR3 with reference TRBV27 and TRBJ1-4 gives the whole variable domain EAQVTQNPRYLITVTGKKLTVTCSQNMNHEYMSWYRQDPGLGLRQIYYSMNVEVTDKGDVPEGYKVSRKEKRNFPLILESPSPNQTSLYFCASSLTGGNEKLFFGSGTQLSVL.

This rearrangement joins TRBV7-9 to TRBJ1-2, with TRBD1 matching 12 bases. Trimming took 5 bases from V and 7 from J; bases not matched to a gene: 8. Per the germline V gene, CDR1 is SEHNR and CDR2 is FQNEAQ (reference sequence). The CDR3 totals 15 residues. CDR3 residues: CASSLMGQGASGYTF. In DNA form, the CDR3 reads TGTGCCAGCAGCCTAATGGGACAGGGGGCTTCTGGCTACACCTTC.

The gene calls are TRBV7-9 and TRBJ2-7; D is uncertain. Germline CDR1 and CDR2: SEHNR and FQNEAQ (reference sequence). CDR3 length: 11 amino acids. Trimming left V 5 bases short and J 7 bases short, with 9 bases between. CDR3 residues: CASSITGEQYF. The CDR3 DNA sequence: TGTGCCAGCAGCATCACGGGTGAGCAGTACTTC. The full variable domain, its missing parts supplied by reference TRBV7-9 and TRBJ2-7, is DTGVSQNPRHKITKRGQNVTFRCDPISEHNRLYWYRQTLGQGPEFLTYFQNEAQLEKSRLLSDRFSAERPKGSFSTLEIQRTEQGDSAMYLCASSITGEQYFGPGTRLTVT.

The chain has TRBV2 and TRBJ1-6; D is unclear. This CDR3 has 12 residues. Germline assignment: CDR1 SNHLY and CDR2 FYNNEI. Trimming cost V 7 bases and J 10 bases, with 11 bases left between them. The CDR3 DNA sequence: TGTGCCAGCAATCTCGTCGGGTCACCCCTCCACTTT. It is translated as CASNLVGSPLHF.

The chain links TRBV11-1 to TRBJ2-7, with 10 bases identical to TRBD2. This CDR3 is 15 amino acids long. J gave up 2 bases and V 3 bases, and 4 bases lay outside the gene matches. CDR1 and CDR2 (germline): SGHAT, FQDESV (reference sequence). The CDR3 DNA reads TGTGCCAGCAGCTTCGAGACTAGCGGGCCCTACGAGCAGTACTTC. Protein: CASSFETSGPYEQYF.

The CDR3 protein is CASSYPIGVSGRATQDTQYF. The CDR3 bases are TGTGCCAGCAGTTACCCTATCGGGGTTAGCGGGAGGGCCACCCAAGATACGCAGTATTTT. The chain uses TRBV6-2 or TRBV6-3 and TRBJ2-3; 11 bases are a match to TRBD2. Unmatched junction bases numbered 18, after V lost 2 bases and J lost 5 bases. The CDR3 is 20 residues long. The V gene's germline CDR1 is MNHEY and CDR2 SVGEGT.

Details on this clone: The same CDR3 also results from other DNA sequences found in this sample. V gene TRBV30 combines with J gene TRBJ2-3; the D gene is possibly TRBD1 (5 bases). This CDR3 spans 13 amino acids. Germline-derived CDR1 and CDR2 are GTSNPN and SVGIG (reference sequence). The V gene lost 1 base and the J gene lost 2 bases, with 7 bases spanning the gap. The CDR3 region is CAWSGGSTDTQYF. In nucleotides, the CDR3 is TGTGCCTGGAGTGGGGGCTCCACAGATACGCAGTATTTT.

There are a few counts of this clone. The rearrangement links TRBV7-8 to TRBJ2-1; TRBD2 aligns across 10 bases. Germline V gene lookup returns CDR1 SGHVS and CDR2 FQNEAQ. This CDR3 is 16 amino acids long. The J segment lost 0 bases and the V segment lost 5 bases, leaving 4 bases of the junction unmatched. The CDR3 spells CASSPIAGGSYNEQFF. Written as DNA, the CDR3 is TGTGCCAGCAGCCCTATAGCGGGGGGCTCCTACAATGAGCAGTTCTTC.

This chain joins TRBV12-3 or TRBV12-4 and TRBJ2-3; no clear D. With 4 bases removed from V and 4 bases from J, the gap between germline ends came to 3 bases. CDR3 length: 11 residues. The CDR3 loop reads CASSSSDTQYF. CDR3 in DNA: TGTGCCAGCAGTTCATCAGATACGCAGTATTTT.

The CDR3 here is CASSYSGLAATDTQYF. In DNA form, the CDR3 reads TGTGCCAGCAGTTACTCGGGACTAGCGGCAACAGATACGCAGTATTTT. The genes are TRBV6-5 and TRBJ2-3; 11 nucleotides agree with TRBD2. CDR1 is MNHEY, CDR2 SVGAGI, per germline. This CDR3 is built from 16 residues. Trimming took 0 bases from V and 3 from J; bases not matched to a gene: 2.

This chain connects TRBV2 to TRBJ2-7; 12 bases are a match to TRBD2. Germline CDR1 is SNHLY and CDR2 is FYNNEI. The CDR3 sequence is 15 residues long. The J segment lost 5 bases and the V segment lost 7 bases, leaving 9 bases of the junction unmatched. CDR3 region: CASTRSTSGSNEQYF. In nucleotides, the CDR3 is TGTGCCAGCACGAGATCGACTAGCGGGAGTAACGAGCAGTACTTC.

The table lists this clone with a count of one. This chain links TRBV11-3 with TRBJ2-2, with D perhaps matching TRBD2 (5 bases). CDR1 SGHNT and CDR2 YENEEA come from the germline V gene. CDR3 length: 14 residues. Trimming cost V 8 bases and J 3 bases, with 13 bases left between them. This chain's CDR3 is CASDNSDHTGELFF. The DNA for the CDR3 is TGTGCCAGCGATAATAGCGACCACACCGGGGAGCTGTTTTTT.

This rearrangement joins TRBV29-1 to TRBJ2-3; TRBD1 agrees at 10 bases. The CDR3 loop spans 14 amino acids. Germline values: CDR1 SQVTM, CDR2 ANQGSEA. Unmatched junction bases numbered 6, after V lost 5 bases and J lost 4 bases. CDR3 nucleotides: TGCAGCGTTAGAACCGGGACAGGGGCAGATACGCAGTATTTT. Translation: CSVRTGTGADTQYF.

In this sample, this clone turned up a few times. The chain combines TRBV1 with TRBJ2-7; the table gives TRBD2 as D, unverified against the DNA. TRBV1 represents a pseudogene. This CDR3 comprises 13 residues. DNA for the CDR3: TGCACCGCAGTGTGGCGGGAGTGCGACGAGCAGTACTTC. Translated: CTAVWRECDEQYF.

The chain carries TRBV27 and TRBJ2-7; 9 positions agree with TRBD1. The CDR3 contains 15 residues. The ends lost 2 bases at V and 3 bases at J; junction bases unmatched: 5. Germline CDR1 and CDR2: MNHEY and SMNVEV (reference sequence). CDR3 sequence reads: CASSLRRQGDYEQYF. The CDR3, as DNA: TGTGCCAGCAGTTTACGAAGACAGGGGGACTACGAGCAGTACTTC.

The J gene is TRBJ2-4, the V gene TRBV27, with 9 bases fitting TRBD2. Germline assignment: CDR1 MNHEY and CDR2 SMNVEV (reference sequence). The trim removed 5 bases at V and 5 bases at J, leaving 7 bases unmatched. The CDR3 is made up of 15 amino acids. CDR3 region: CASSKSSGSENIQYF. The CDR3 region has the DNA TGTGCCAGCAGTAAAAGTAGCGGGAGCGAAAACATTCAGTACTTC.

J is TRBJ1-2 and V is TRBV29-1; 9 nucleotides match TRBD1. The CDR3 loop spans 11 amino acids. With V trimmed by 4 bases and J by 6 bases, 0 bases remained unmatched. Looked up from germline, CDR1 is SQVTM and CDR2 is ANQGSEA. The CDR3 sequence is CSVGTGDGYTF. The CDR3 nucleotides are TGCAGCGTTGGGACAGGGGATGGCTACACCTTC.

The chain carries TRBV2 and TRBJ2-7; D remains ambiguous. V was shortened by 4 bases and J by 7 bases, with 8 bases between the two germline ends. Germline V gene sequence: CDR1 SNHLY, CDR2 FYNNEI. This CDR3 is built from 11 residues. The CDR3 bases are TGTGCCAGCAGTGCGACTGTGGAGCAGTACTTC. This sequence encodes CASSATVEQYF.